These 7 T cell receptor beta chains were sequenced from one sample in a study of regulatory T cells in long-lasting Graves disease. TCR beta libraries were built with iRepertoire HTBI primers and Arm-PCR of CDR3 regions. TCRdb redid the calling of the multiplex PCR reads with MiXCR, one entry per CDR3 protein. Among 250,000 or so distinct CDR3 sequences listed, 15% to 20% were seen once. This sample's time point: newly diagnosed GD, antithyroid drugs for less than 3 months. Extracted PBMC RNA gave rise to the TCR library. This sample was also put to use in a study of T cells in Graves' hyperthyroidism and ophthalmopathy.

Sequenced material: peripheral blood mononuclear cells (PBMCs), taken at new diagnosis, from a patient treated with antithyroid drugs. The receptors come from a woman under 40 with Graves disease.

This clonotype was seen at least ten times. The chain couples TRBV5-1 to TRBJ1-1; D remains ambiguous. Trimming cost V 4 bases and J 0 bases, with 10 bases left between them. The CDR3 extends over 14 amino acids. The germline CDR1 and CDR2 sequences are SGHRS and YFSETQ. In DNA, the CDR3 is TGCGCCAGCAGCCTACGTAGAGTGAACACTGAAGCTTTCTTT. Translated: CASSLRRVNTEAFF.

There are many counts of this clonotype. This chain joins TRBV7-9 and TRBJ1-6; the match to TRBD1 covers 8 bases. After removal of 5 bases from V and 7 bases from J, the junction contained 13 bases not matched to a gene. The CDR3 is 17 residues long. Germline assignment: CDR1 SEHNR and CDR2 FQNEAQ (reference sequence). In DNA form, the CDR3 reads TGTGCCAGCAGCCCTGGACAGGGCAGAGGACCCAATTCACCCCTCCACTTT. This codes for CASSPGQGRGPNSPLHF.

Regarding this clonotype: The germline gene is not matched at one end of the junction; a read error may be the cause. The V call is TRBV7-7, the J call TRBJ2-2; TRBD1 matches 7 bases. CDR3 length equals 13 residues. Germline V gene lookup returns CDR1 SSHAT and CDR2 FNYEAQ (reference sequence). CDR3: CASSWDRTGELFF. The CDR3 coding sequence is TGTGCTAGCAGCTGGGACAGAACCGGGGAGCTGTTTTTT.

This clonotype was observed at least ten times. V and J are TRBV19 and TRBJ2-1, with D perhaps TRBD1 or TRBD2 (5 bases each). The CDR3 spans 15 residues. Germline V gene sequence: CDR1 LNHDA, CDR2 SQIVND (reference sequence). The V gene lost 5 bases and the J gene lost 6 bases, with 17 bases spanning the gap. CDR3: CASSPIPGRRNEQFF. The CDR3 DNA reads as TGTGCCAGTAGTCCCATCCCGGGACGTCGCAATGAGCAGTTCTTC.

This clonotype came up many times. The rearrangement uses TRBV6-1 and TRBJ1-4, with D hard to call. Germline assignment: CDR1 MNHNS and CDR2 SASEGT. This CDR3 is built from 14 residues. V lost 3 bases, J lost 3 bases, and 8 bases lay in between. In DNA form, the CDR3 reads TGTGCCAGCAGTGAGTACACGGCTAATGAAAAACTGTTTTTT. It yields the protein CASSEYTANEKLFF.

The CDR3 sequence is CASSFEGRANVLTF. The CDR3 nucleotides read TGTGCCAGCAGTTTCGAGGGTAGGGCCAACGTCCTGACTTTC. This chain links TRBV12-3 or TRBV12-4 with TRBJ2-6; D is possibly TRBD2 (5 bases). The V end was cut by 3 bases, the J end by 5 bases, with 8 bases between. This CDR3 spans 14 amino acids.

This clonotype was detected only once. This chain joins TRBV28 and TRBJ1-2; the match to TRBD1 covers 7 bases. This CDR3 is 15 amino acids long. Germline V gene lookup returns CDR1 MDHEN and CDR2 SYDVKM. The V and J ends lost 5 bases and 0 bases, in that order; junction bases with no gene match: 6. The CDR3 DNA follows: TGTGCCAGCAGTGGGGACAGCCAATCTAACTATGGCTACACCTTC. Its protein is CASSGDSQSNYGYTF.